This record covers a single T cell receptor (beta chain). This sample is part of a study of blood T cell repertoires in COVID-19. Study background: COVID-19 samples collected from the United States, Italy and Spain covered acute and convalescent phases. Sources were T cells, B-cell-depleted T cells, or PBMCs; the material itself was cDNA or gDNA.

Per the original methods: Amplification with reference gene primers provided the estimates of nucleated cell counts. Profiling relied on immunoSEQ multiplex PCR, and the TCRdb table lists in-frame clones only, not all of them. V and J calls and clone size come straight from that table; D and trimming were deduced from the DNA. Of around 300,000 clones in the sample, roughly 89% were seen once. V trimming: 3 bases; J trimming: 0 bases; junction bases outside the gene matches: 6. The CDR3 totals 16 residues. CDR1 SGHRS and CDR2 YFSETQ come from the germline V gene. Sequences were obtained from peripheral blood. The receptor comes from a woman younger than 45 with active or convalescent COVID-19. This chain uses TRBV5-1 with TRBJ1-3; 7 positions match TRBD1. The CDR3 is CASSSGGDSSGNTIYF. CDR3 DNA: TGCGCCAGCAGCTCGGGGGGGGACAGCTCTGGAAACACCATATATTTT.